The following is a TCR beta chain sequence with its context. The sample comes from a study of blood T cell repertoires in COVID-19. Whole-study context: Whether acute or convalescent, the COVID-19 samples came from the United States, Italy and Spain. T cells, B-cell-depleted T cells, or PBMCs supplied cDNA or gDNA.

Generated by immunoSEQ multiplex PCR, the TCRdb table keeps only in-frame clones and is missing some. The table shows about 100,000 clones, with approximately 90% occurring only once. V gave up 3 bases and J gave up 4 bases, with 5 bases separating them. This CDR3 has 12 amino acids. This chain links TRBV12-3 or TRBV12-4 with TRBJ2-3; no definite D call. The sample consisted of peripheral blood. This TCR was sampled from a man aged 50-60 years with active COVID-19. For the CDR3, the DNA is TGTGCCAGCAGTTTTGTCTCAGATACGCAGTATTTT. Its translation is CASSFVSDTQYF.